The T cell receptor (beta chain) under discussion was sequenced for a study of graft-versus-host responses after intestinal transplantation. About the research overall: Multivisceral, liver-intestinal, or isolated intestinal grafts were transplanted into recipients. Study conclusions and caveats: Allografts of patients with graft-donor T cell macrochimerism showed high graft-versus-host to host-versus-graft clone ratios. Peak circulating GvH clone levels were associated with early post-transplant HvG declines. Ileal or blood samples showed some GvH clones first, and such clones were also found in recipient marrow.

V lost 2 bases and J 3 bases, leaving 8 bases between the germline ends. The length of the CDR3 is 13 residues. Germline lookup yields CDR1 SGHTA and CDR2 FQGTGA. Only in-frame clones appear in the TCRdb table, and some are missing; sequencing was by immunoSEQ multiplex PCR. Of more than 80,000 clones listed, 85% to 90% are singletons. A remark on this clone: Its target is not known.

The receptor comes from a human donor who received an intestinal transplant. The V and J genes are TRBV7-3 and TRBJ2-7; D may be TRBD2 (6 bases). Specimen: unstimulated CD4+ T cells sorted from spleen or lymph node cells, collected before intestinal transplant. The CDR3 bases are TGTGCCAGCAGCTTACGGGGGAACTACGAGCAGTACTTC. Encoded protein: CASSLRGNYEQYF. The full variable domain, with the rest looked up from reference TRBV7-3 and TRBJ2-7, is GAGVSQTPSNKVTEKGKYVELRCDPISGHTALYWYRQSLGQGPEFLIYFQGTGAADDSGLPNDRFFAVRPEGSVSTLKIQRTERGDSAVYLCASSLRGNYEQYFGPGTRLTVT.